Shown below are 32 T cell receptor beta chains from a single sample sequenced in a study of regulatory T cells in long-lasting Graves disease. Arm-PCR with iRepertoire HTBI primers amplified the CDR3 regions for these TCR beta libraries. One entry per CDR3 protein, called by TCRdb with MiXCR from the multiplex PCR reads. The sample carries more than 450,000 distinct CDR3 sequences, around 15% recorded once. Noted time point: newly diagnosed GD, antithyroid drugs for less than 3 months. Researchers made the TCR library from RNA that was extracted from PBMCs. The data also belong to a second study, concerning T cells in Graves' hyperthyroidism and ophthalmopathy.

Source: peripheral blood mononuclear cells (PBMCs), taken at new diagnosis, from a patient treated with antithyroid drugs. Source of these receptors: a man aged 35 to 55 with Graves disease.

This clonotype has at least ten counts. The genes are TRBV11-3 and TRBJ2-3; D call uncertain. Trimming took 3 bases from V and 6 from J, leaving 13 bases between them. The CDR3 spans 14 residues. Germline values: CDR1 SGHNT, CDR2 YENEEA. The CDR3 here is CASSFDDWTDTQYF. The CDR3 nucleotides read TGTGCCAGCAGCTTTGACGACTGGACGGATACGCAGTATTTT.

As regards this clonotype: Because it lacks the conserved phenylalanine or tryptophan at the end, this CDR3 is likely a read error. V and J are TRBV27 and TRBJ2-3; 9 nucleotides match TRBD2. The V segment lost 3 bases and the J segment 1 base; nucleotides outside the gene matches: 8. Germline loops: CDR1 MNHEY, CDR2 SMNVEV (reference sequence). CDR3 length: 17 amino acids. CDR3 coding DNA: TGTGCCAGCAGTTTCTTCGGACTAGCGAGAGGCACAGATACGCAGTATCTT. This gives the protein CASSFFGLARGTDTQYL.

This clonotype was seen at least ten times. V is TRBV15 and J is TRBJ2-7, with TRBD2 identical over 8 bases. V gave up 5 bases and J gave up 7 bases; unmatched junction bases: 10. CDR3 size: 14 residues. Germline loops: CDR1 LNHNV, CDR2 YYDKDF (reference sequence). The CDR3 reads CATSGTLAAGEQYF. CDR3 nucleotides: TGTGCCACCAGCGGAACACTAGCGGCCGGGGAGCAGTACTTC.

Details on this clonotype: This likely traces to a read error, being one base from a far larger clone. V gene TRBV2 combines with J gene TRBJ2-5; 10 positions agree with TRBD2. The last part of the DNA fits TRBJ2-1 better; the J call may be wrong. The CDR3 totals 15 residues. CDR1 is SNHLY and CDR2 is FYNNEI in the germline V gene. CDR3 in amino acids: CAGSETSGPNNEQFF. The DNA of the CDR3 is TGTGCCGGCAGTGAGACTAGCGGGCCCAACAATGAGCAGTTCTTC.

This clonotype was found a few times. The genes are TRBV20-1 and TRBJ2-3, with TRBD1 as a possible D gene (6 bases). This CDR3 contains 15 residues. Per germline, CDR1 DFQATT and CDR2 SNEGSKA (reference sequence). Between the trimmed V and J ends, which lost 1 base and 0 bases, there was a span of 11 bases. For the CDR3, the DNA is TGCAGTGCTAGAGTCGCAGGGACAAGCACAGATACGCAGTATTTT. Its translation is CSARVAGTSTDTQYF.

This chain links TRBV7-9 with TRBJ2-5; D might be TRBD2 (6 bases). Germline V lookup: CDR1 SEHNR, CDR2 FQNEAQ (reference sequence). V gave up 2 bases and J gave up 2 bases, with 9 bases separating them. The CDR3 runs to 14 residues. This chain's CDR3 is CASSLFRGQETQYF. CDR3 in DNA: TGTGCCAGCAGCTTATTCCGGGGGCAAGAGACCCAGTACTTC.

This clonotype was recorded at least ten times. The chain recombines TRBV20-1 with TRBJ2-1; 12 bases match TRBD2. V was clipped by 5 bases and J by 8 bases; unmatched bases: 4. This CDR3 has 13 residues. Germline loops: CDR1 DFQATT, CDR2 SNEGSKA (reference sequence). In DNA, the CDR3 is TGCAGTGCTCCGACTAGCGGGAGACATGAGCAGTTCTTC. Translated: CSAPTSGRHEQFF.

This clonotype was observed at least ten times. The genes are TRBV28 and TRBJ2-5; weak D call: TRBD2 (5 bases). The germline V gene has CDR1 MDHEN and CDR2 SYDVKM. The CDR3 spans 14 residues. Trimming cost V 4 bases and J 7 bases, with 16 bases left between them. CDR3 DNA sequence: TGTGCCAGCAGTTACAACATCAAAGAGGGGACCCAGTACTTC. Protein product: CASSYNIKEGTQYF.

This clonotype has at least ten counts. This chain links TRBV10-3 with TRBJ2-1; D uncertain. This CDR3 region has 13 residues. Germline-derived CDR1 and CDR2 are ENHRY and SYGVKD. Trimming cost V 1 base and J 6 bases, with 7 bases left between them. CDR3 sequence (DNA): TGTGCCATCAGTGAGTTTTCACCCAATGAGCAGTTCTTC. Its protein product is CAISEFSPNEQFF.

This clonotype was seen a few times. CDR3 sequence reads: CASSLVGRQGLGQPQHF. CDR3 bases: TGTGCCAGCAGCTTAGTAGGGCGACAGGGTTTAGGTCAGCCCCAGCATTTT. The rearrangement uses TRBV7-2 and TRBJ1-5, with 7 nucleotides matching TRBD1. This CDR3 has 17 amino acids. With V trimmed by 1 base and J by 6 bases, 12 bases remained unmatched. Germline CDR1 reads SGHTA; CDR2 reads FQGNSA.

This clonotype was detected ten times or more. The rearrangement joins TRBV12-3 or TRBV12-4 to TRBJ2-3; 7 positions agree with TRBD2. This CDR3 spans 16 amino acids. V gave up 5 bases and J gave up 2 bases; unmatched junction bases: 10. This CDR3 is CASSPPASGVTDTQYF. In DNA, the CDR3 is TGTGCCAGCAGTCCCCCGGCTAGCGGAGTCACAGATACGCAGTATTTT.

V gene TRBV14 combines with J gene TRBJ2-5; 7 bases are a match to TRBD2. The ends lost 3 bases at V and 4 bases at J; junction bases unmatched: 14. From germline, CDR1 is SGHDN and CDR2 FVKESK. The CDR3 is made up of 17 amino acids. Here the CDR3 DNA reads TGTGCCAGCAGCCACCTCCCGGGAGGCCTCCCACGAGAGACCCAGTACTTC. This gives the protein CASSHLPGGLPRETQYF. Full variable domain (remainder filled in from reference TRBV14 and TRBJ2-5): EAGVTQFPSHSVIEKGQTVTLRCDPISGHDNLYWYRRVMGKEIKFLLHFVKESKQDESGMPNNRFLAERTGGTYSTLKVQPAELEDSGVYFCASSHLPGGLPRETQYFGPGTRLLVL.

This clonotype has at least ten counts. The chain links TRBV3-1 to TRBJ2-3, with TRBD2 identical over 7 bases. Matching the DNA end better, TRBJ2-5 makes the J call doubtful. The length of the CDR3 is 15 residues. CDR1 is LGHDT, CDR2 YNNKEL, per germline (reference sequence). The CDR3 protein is CASSQASSGKRTQYF. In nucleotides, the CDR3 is TGTGCCAGCAGCCAAGCGTCTAGCGGCAAAAGGACCCAGTACTTC.

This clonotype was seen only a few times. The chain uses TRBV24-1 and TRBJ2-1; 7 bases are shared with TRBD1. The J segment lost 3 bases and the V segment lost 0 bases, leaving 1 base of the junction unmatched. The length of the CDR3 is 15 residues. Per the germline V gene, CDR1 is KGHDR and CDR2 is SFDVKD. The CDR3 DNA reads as TGTGCCACCAGTGATTTGGGACAGGACTACAATGAGCAGTTCTTC. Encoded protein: CATSDLGQDYNEQFF.

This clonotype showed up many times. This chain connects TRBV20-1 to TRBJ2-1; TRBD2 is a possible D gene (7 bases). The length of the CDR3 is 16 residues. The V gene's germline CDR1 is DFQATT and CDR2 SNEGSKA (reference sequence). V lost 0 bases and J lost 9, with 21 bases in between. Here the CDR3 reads CSARDRRAGQAGEQFF. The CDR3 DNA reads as TGCAGTGCTAGAGATAGGCGAGCGGGACAAGCCGGTGAGCAGTTCTTC.

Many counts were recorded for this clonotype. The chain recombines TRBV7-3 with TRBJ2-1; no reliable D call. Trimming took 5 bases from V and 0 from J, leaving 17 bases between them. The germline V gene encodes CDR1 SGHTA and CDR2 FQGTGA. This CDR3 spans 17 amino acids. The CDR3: CASSPLGRKSSYNEQFF. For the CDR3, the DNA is TGTGCCAGCAGCCCCCTTGGCCGTAAGAGCTCCTACAATGAGCAGTTCTTC.

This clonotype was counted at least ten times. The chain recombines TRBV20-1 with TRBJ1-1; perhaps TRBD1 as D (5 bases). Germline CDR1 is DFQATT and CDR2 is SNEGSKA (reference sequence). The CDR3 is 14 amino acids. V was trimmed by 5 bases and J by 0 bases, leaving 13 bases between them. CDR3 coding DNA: TGCAGTGCTCCACCGTCGGGGGTGAACACTGAAGCTTTCTTT. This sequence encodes CSAPPSGVNTEAFF.

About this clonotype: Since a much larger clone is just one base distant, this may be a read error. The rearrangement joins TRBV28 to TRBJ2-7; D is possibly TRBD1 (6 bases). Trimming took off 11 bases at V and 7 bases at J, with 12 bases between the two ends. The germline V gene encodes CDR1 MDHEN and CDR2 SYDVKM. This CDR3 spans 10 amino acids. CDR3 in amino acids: CAGQGLEQYF. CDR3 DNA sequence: TGTGCCGGTCAGGGGCTGGAGCAGTACTTC.

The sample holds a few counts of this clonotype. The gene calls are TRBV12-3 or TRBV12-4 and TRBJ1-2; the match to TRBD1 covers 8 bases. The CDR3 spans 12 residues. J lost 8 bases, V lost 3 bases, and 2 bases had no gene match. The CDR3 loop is CASSLDRVGYTF. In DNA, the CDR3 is TGTGCCAGCAGTTTGGACAGGGTAGGCTACACCTTC.

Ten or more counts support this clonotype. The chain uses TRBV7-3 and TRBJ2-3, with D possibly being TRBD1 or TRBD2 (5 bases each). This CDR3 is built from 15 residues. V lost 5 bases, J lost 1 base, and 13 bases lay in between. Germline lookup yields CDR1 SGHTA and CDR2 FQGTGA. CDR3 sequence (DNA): TGTGCCAGCAGCCCCTACTTGGGGGGCACAGATACGCAGTATTTT. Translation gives CASSPYLGGTDTQYF. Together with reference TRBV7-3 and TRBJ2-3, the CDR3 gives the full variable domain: GAGVSQTPSNKVTEKGKYVELRCDPISGHTALYWYRQSLGQGPEFLIYFQGTGAADDSGLPNDRFFAVRPEGSVSTLKIQRTERGDSAVYLCASSPYLGGTDTQYFGPGTRLTVL.

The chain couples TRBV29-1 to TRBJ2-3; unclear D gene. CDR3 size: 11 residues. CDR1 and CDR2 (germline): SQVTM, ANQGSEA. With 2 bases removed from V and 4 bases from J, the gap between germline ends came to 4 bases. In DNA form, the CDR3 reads TGCAGCGTTGAACACCCAGATACGCAGTATTTT. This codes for CSVEHPDTQYF.

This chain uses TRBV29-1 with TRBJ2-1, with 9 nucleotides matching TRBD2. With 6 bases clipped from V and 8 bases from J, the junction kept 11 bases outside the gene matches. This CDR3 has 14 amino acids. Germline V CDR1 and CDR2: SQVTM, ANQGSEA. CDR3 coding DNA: TGCAGCGTGAGGGTGCTAGCGGGACCCTATGAGCAGTTCTTC. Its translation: CSVRVLAGPYEQFF.

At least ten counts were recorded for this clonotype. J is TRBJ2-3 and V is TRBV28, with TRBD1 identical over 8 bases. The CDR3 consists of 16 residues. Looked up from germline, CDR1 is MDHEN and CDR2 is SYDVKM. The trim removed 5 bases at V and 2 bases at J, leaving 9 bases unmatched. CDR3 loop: CASSPSGTGDTDTQYF. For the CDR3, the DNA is TGTGCCAGCAGTCCATCCGGGACAGGAGACACAGATACGCAGTATTTT.

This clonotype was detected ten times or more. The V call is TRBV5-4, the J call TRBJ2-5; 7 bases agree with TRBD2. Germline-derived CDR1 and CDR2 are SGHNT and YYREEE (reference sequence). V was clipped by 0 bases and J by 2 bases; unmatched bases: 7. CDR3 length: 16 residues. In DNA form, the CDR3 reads TGTGCCAGCAGCTTGGTTGCGGGAGAGAGTCAAGAGACCCAGTACTTC. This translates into CASSLVAGESQETQYF.

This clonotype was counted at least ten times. CDR3 amino acids: CASSLDPGVYQPQHF. For the CDR3, the DNA is TGCGCCAGCAGCTTGGATCCGGGGGTTTACCAGCCCCAGCATTTT. The chain is built from TRBV5-1 and TRBJ1-5; D may be TRBD1 (5 bases). The V gene lost 0 bases and the J gene lost 7 bases, with 14 bases spanning the gap. Germline V gene lookup returns CDR1 SGHRS and CDR2 YFSETQ. The CDR3 has 15 residues.

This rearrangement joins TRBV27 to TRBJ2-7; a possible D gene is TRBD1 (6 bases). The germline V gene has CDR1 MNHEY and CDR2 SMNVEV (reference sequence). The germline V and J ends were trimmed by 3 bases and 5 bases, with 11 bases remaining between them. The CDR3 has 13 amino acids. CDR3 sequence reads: CASSFRTGNEQYF. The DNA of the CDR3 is TGTGCCAGCAGTTTCCGTACAGGGAACGAGCAGTACTTC.

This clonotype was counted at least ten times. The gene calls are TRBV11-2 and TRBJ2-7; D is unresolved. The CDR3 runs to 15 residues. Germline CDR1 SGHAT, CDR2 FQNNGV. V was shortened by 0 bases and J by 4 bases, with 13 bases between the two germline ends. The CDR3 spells CASSLEGRPSYEQYF. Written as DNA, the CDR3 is TGTGCCAGCAGCTTAGAAGGCAGACCGTCTTACGAGCAGTACTTC.

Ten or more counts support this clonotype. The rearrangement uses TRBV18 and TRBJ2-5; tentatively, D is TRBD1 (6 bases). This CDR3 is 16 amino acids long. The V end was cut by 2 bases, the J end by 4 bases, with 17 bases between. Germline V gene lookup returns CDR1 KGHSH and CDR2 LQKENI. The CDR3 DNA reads TGTGCCAGCTCACCATTGGGCTCCCTAGGGGGAGAGACCCAGTACTTC. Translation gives CASSPLGSLGGETQYF. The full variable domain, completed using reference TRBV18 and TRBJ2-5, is NAGVMQNPRHLVRRRGQEARLRCSPMKGHSHVYWYRQLPEEGLKFMVYLQKENIIDESGMPKERFSAEFPKEGPSILRIQQVVRGDSAAYFCASSPLGSLGGETQYFGPGTRLLVL.

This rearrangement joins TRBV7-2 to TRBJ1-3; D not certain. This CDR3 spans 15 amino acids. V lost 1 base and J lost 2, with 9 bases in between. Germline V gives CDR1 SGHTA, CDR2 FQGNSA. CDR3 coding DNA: TGTGCCAGCAGCTTAGGAGGATTAGCTGGAAACACCATATATTTT. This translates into CASSLGGLAGNTIYF.

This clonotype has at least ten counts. CDR3 coding DNA: TGTGCCATCAGTGGTGGGACACCGGAGACCCAGTACTTC. Its translation: CAISGGTPETQYF. V gene TRBV10-3 combines with J gene TRBJ2-5; TRBD1 might be the D (6 bases). With 4 bases removed from V and 5 bases from J, the gap between germline ends came to 11 bases. The CDR3 spans 13 residues. CDR1 and CDR2 (germline): ENHRY, SYGVKD.

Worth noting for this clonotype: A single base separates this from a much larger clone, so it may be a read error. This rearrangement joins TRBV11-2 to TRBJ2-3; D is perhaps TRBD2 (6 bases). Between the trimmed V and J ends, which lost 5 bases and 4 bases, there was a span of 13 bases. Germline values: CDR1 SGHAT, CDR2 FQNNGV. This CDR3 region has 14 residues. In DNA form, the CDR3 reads TGTGCCAGCAGCCCGGGGGTGTTCGCAGATACGCAGTATTTT. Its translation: CASSPGVFADTQYF.

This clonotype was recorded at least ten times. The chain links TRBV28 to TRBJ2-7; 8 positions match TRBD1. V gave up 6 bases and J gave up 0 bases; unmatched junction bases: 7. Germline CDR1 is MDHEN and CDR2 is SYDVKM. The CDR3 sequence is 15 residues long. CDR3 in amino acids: CASRPRGQSSYEQYF. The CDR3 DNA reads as TGTGCCAGCAGACCCAGGGGGCAGAGCTCCTACGAGCAGTACTTC.